Presented here are 14 T cell receptor beta chains from one specimen sequenced in a study of blood T cells in healthy people across ages. Alongside a J-beta primer mix, a sample-barcoded 5' primer served in a second PCR lasting about 7 to 11 cycles. MiXCR was run by TCRdb on the 5' RACE reads, yielding one entry per CDR3 protein. Counted here are about a million distinct CDR3 sequences, approximately 50% occurring once; the ten biggest clones make up 20% to 25%. Material for sequencing was blood. The receptors were sampled from a woman in her sixties in good health.

V is TRBV20-1 and J is TRBJ2-3, with D perhaps TRBD1 or TRBD2 (6 bases each). Trimming removed 7 bases at V and 0 bases at J, with 17 bases between. Germline V gene data show CDR1 as DFQATT and CDR2 as SNEGSKA (reference sequence). The CDR3 is 15 amino acids. The CDR3 coding sequence is TGCAGTGGTCGATCGGGGGCGCGGAGCACAGATACGCAGTATTTT. Translation: CSGRSGARSTDTQYF.

This clonotype came up a few times. The chain carries TRBV7-2 and TRBJ1-6; TRBD1 is a possible D gene (6 bases). Germline loops: CDR1 SGHTA, CDR2 FQGNSA. Trimming took off 7 bases at V and 10 bases at J, with 20 bases between the two ends. The CDR3 runs 15 residues. The CDR3 DNA reads TGTGCCAGCAACCTGGGGCAGGGGATAGGGTCACCCCTCCACTTT. Translated: CASNLGQGIGSPLHF.

In this sample, this clonotype turned up once. This rearrangement joins TRBV6-1 to TRBJ2-1; D is perhaps TRBD1 or TRBD2 (7 bases each). This CDR3 is 17 amino acids long. In germline, CDR1 is MNHNS, CDR2 SASEGT. V was clipped by 6 bases and J by 1 base, with 19 bases between them. CDR3 protein: CASSTLRGDRSYNEQFF. Written as DNA, the CDR3 is TGTGCCAGCAGCACCTTACGGGGGGACAGATCCTACAATGAGCAGTTCTTC.

The chain has TRBV5-1 and TRBJ2-7; no clear D. V lost 1 base and J 2 bases, leaving 13 bases between the germline ends. The length of the CDR3 is 15 residues. Per germline, CDR1 SGHRS and CDR2 YFSETQ. The CDR3 DNA is TGCGCCAGCAGCTTGAATGGGAATAATCCCTACGAGCAGTACTTC. As protein: CASSLNGNNPYEQYF.

The gene calls are TRBV18 and TRBJ2-7, with a possible D match to TRBD1 (5 bases). V was trimmed by 3 bases and J by 0 bases, leaving 18 bases between them. The CDR3 totals 17 residues. Per the germline V gene, CDR1 is KGHSH and CDR2 is LQKENI. The CDR3 is CASSPFRVGSISYEQYF. DNA for the CDR3: TGTGCCAGCTCACCCTTCAGGGTGGGCAGTATCTCCTACGAGCAGTACTTC.

The sample holds a few counts of this clonotype. The chain is built from TRBV5-1 and TRBJ2-1, with D perhaps matching TRBD1 (5 bases). From germline, CDR1 is SGHRS and CDR2 YFSETQ. CDR3 length: 14 amino acids. Trimming pared 1 base from V and 5 bases from J, leaving 10 bases between. The CDR3 bases are TGCGCCAGCAGCTTGTGGTTGACAGACAATGAGCAGTTCTTC. Its translation: CASSLWLTDNEQFF.

V gene TRBV2 combines with J gene TRBJ2-7, with D unclear. The closer fit of TRBJ2-5 to the DNA end suggests the J call may be wrong. The CDR3 covers 11 residues. Germline CDR1 and CDR2: SNHLY and FYNNEI. The CDR3 DNA follows: TGTGCCAGCAACCCTAAAGAGACCCAGTACTTC. It specifies CASNPKETQYF.

This chain links TRBV12-3 or TRBV12-4 with TRBJ2-7, with a tentative D call TRBD1 (8 bases). The J call may be wrong; the DNA end is better matched by TRBJ2-5. CDR3 size: 16 residues. CDR3 nucleotides: TGTGCCAGCAGTTTAAGGCAGGGGGCTTCGGGGGGGACCCAGTACTTC. This codes for CASSLRQGASGGTQYF.

The gene calls are TRBV7-3 and TRBJ2-1; 13 bases agree with TRBD2. The CDR3 extends over 16 amino acids. The germline V gene encodes CDR1 SGHTA and CDR2 FQGTGA. Trimming took 5 bases from V and 10 from J; bases not matched to a gene: 11. DNA of the CDR3: TGTGCCAGCAGCATTCCTGGACTAGCGGGAGTCGGGGAGCAGTTCTTC. The encoded protein is CASSIPGLAGVGEQFF. Complete variable domain (other parts from reference TRBV7-3 and TRBJ2-1): GAGVSQTPSNKVTEKGKYVELRCDPISGHTALYWYRQSLGQGPEFLIYFQGTGAADDSGLPNDRFFAVRPEGSVSTLKIQRTERGDSAVYLCASSIPGLAGVGEQFFGPGTRLTVL.

In the case of this clonotype: The junction departs from the called germline gene at one end, perhaps through a read error. CDR3 residues: CANSSGTAGYTF. The CDR3 nucleotides read TGTGCCAACAGCTCAGGGACAGCCGGCTACACCTTC. The chain joins TRBV7-3 to TRBJ1-2, with 7 positions matching TRBD1. Germline V gives CDR1 SGHTA, CDR2 FQGTGA. The length of the CDR3 is 12 residues.

This clonotype has more than one count but fewer than ten. V usage is TRBV5-6 and J usage is TRBJ2-7; 8 bases fit TRBD2. The ends lost 2 bases at V and 3 bases at J; junction bases unmatched: 7. Germline V CDR1 and CDR2: SGHDT, YYEEEE. CDR3 length: 15 residues. The CDR3, as DNA: TGTGCCAGCAGCTTCGGGGGGGGCGTAATCTACGAGCAGTACTTC. The encoded protein is CASSFGGGVIYEQYF.

This chain joins TRBV21-1 and TRBJ2-3; no check of the table's D call, TRBD2, against the DNA was made. TRBV21-1 is noted as a pseudogene. This CDR3 is 18 amino acids long. Written as DNA, the CDR3 is TGTGCCAGCAGCACTCTAGCGGCCCCAGACCCATTCACAGATACGCAGTATTTT. This gives the protein CASSTLAAPDPFTDTQYF.

The chain couples TRBV20-1 to TRBJ2-3; D remains ambiguous. Germline loops: CDR1 DFQATT, CDR2 SNEGSKA (reference sequence). Deletions cut 2 bases from V and 2 bases from J, with 14 bases between. This CDR3 has 15 residues. The CDR3 DNA reads TGCAGTGCTAGATGGGCTGATAGCACCACAGATACGCAGTATTTT. It yields the protein CSARWADSTTDTQYF.

The chain carries TRBV12-3 or TRBV12-4 and TRBJ2-4, with D unclear. Between the trimmed V and J ends, which lost 1 base and 8 bases, there was a span of 18 bases. The CDR3 runs 16 residues. DNA of the CDR3: TGTGCCAGCAGTTTAGGGGTGGTTACCAATAAGGACATTCAGTACTTC. Its protein is CASSLGVVTNKDIQYF.